The rows below give T cell receptor beta chains drawn from one sample of a study of vaccination and CD4 T cells after COVID-19. Using its own MiXCR run on the PCR reads, TCRdb lists one record per CDR3 protein. The sample has 7,700 or so distinct CDR3 sequences; 37% are singletons. Their antigens are not known. Sequencing used CD4+ T cells from blood, cultured in vitro. These TCRs come from a human donor in good health. Each CDR3 is given with its conserved first and last residue. Each record gives: clone size, J gene, V gene, D gene, CDR3 DNA, CDR3 protein. D genes are given only for firm matches. Not all rows give a size; the values are once, few, many and, for expanded clones, a class.

clone size: .
J gene: TRBJ1-1
V gene: TRBV10-3
D gene: .
CDR3 DNA: TGTGCCACCCACGGGGGGCGCGAGGGCACTGAAGCTTTCTTT
CDR3 protein: CATHGGREGTEAFF

clone size: few
J gene: TRBJ1-1
V gene: TRBV6-1
D gene: .
CDR3 DNA: TGTGCCAGCAGTCAACAGGGAGGAACTGAAGCTTTCTTT
CDR3 protein: CASSQQGGTEAFF

clone size: medium-sized
J gene: TRBJ1-2
V gene: TRBV2
D gene: .
CDR3 DNA: TGTGCCAGCAGTGGGGGGAGCGGCTACACCTTC
CDR3 protein: CASSGGSGYTF

clone size: few
J gene: TRBJ1-1
V gene: TRBV28
D gene: .
CDR3 DNA: TGTGCCAGCAATATTCCTAAGGGGGGGCGCGGAGCTTTCTTT
CDR3 protein: CASNIPKGGRGAFF

clone size: .
J gene: TRBJ2-5
V gene: TRBV24-1
D gene: .
CDR3 DNA: TGTGCCACCAGTGATTTAGGCAGCCAAGAGACCCAGTACTTC
CDR3 protein: CATSDLGSQETQYF

clone size: .
J gene: TRBJ1-2
V gene: TRBV4-2
D gene: .
CDR3 DNA: TGTGCCAGCAGCCAAGCCCCAGGGACCTATGGCTACACCTTC
CDR3 protein: CASSQAPGTYGYTF

clone size: few
J gene: TRBJ2-7
V gene: TRBV7-8
D gene: .
CDR3 DNA: TGTGCCAGCAGCTTAGGGCGGTTCACCTACGAGCAGTACTTC
CDR3 protein: CASSLGRFTYEQYF

clone size: .
J gene: TRBJ2-5
V gene: TRBV6-1
D gene: .
CDR3 DNA: TGTGCCAGCAACCAGGGACAATCCGTGGGGACCCAGTACTTC
CDR3 protein: CASNQGQSVGTQYF

clone size: .
J gene: TRBJ2-7
V gene: TRBV28
D gene: TRBD1
CDR3 DNA: TGTGCCAGCAGTGTGGGGACAGGGTGGTCCTACGAGCAGTACTTC
CDR3 protein: CASSVGTGWSYEQYF

clone size: .
J gene: TRBJ2-7
V gene: TRBV9
D gene: .
CDR3 DNA: TGTGCCAGCAGCGTTCAATACGGGGGCGAGCAGTACTTC
CDR3 protein: CASSVQYGGEQYF

clone size: few
J gene: TRBJ1-2
V gene: TRBV7-2
D gene: TRBD1
CDR3 DNA: TGTGCCAGCAGCTTAGGACAGGGGGCGATCTATGGCTACACCTTC
CDR3 protein: CASSLGQGAIYGYTF

clone size: few
J gene: TRBJ1-2
V gene: TRBV20-1
D gene: .
CDR3 DNA: TGCAGTGCTAGAGATCTTGGAGGTCGGGACTCCTATGGCTACACCTTC
CDR3 protein: CSARDLGGRDSYGYTF

clone size: .
J gene: TRBJ1-2
V gene: TRBV6-4
D gene: .
CDR3 DNA: TGTGCCAGCAGCGAAACAGGGCTCTATGGCTACACCTTC
CDR3 protein: CASSETGLYGYTF

clone size: .
J gene: TRBJ2-7
V gene: TRBV6-2/TRBV6-3
D gene: TRBD1
CDR3 DNA: TGTGCCAGCAAAGAAAACTCAGGGGGAAGTTACGAGCAGTACTTC
CDR3 protein: CASKENSGGSYEQYF

clone size: few
J gene: TRBJ2-3
V gene: TRBV7-8
D gene: TRBD2
CDR3 DNA: TGTGCCAGCAGCTTAGGGGGGGGGACTAGCGATACAGATACGCAGTATTTT
CDR3 protein: CASSLGGGTSDTDTQYF

clone size: .
J gene: TRBJ2-5
V gene: TRBV7-6
D gene: .
CDR3 DNA: TGTGCCAGCGGCCCCAACACGGGTCAAGGAGAGACCCAGTACTTC
CDR3 protein: CASGPNTGQGETQYF

clone size: .
J gene: TRBJ2-1
V gene: TRBV7-2
D gene: .
CDR3 DNA: TGTGCCACAGGCGGGGACTCACCACAGTTCTTC
CDR3 protein: CATGGDSPQFF

clone size: few
J gene: TRBJ1-6
V gene: TRBV7-2
D gene: TRBD1
CDR3 DNA: TGTGCCAGCAGCCCCGACAGGGGGGATTCCCTCCACTTT
CDR3 protein: CASSPDRGDSLHF

clone size: .
J gene: TRBJ2-5
V gene: TRBV5-1
D gene: .
CDR3 DNA: TGCGCCAGCAGCTTGTACCCTGACGAGACCCAGTACTTC
CDR3 protein: CASSLYPDETQYF

clone size: .
J gene: TRBJ1-5
V gene: TRBV18
D gene: TRBD1
CDR3 DNA: TGTGCCAGCTCACGGGGAGGCGGACAGGGGCACAATCAGCCCCAGCATTTT
CDR3 protein: CASSRGGGQGHNQPQHF

clone size: .
J gene: TRBJ2-7
V gene: TRBV5-3
D gene: .
CDR3 DNA: TGTGCCAGAAGCTTGCTGCGCCCCAGCCACGAGCAGTACTTC
CDR3 protein: CARSLLRPSHEQYF

clone size: .
J gene: TRBJ1-2
V gene: TRBV7-8
D gene: .
CDR3 DNA: TGTGCCAGCAGCTTACGCAGCTCTAACTATGGCTACACCTTC
CDR3 protein: CASSLRSSNYGYTF

clone size: .
J gene: TRBJ2-3
V gene: TRBV6-1
D gene: .
CDR3 DNA: TGTGCCAGCAGTGCACAAAGCAGGGCCACAGATACGCAGTATTTT
CDR3 protein: CASSAQSRATDTQYF

clone size: .
J gene: TRBJ1-3
V gene: TRBV7-2
D gene: .
CDR3 DNA: TGTGCCAGCAGCTTAGTGTTAGGTAAAGGAAACACCATATATTTT
CDR3 protein: CASSLVLGKGNTIYF

clone size: few
J gene: TRBJ1-1
V gene: TRBV6-1
D gene: .
CDR3 DNA: TGTGCCAGCATCGGGTCCCGTGGGGCCGCGAACACTGAAGCTTTCTTT
CDR3 protein: CASIGSRGAANTEAFF